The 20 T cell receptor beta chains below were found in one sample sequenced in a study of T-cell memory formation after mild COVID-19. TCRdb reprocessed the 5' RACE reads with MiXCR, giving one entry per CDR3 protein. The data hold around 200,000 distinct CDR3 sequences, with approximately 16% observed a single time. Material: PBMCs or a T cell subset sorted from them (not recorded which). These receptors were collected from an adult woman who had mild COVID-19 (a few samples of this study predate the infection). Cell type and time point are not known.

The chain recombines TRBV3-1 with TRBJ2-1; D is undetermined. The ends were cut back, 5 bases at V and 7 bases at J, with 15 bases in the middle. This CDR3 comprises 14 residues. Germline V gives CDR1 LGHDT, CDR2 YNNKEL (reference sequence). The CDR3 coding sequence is TGTGCCAGCAGCTCCGGCCCACTTATGAATGAGCAGTTCTTC. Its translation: CASSSGPLMNEQFF.

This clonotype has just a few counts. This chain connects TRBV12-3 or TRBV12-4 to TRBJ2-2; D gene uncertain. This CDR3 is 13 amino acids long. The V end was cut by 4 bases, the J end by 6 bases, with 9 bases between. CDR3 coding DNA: TGTGCCAGCAGTTCTTGGGGTCCCGGGGAGCTGTTTTTT. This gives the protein CASSSWGPGELFF.

The DNA of the CDR3 is TGTGCCAGCATCAAACGGCGGGACGACAATGAGCAGTTCTTC. It yields the protein CASIKRRDDNEQFF. The chain has TRBV12-3 or TRBV12-4 and TRBJ2-1; D may be TRBD2 (6 bases). This CDR3 contains 14 residues. V was shortened by 7 bases and J by 5 bases, with 15 bases between the two germline ends.

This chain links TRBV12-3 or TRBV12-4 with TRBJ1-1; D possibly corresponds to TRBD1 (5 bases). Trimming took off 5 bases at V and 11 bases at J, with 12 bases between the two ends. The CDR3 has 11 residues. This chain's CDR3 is CASSRRVVAFF. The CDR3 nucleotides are TGTGCCAGCAGTCGCAGGGTTGTCGCTTTCTTT.

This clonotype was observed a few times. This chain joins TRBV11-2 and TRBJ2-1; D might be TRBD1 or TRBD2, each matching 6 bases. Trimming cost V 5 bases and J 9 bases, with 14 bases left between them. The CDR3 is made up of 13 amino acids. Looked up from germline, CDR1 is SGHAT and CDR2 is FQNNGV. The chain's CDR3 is CASSPWRGTEQFF. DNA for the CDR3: TGTGCCAGCAGCCCCTGGAGGGGGACTGAGCAGTTCTTC.

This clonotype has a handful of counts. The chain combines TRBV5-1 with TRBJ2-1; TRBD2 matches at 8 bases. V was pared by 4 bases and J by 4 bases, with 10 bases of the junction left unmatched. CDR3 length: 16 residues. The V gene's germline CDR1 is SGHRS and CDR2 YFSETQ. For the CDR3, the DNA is TGCGCCAGCAGCGCCCCGGGACTAGGGGGGTACAATGAGCAGTTCTTC. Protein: CASSAPGLGGYNEQFF.

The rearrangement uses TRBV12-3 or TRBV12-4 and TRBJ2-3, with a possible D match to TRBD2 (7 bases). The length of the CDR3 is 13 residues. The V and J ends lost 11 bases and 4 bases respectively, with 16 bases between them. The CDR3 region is CAGKGGAADTQYF. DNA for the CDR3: TGTGCCGGGAAGGGGGGGGCAGCAGATACGCAGTATTTT.

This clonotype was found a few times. The CDR3 DNA follows: TGTGCCAGCAGTCGTCCGGGACAGGGAAAAGTCTACGAGCAGTACTTC. Amino acid sequence: CASSRPGQGKVYEQYF. The rearrangement links TRBV6-6 to TRBJ2-7, with 9 bases that match TRBD1. CDR3 size: 16 residues. J lost 3 bases, V lost 5 bases, and 11 bases had no gene match. Germline-derived CDR1 and CDR2 are MNHNY and SVGAGI (reference sequence).

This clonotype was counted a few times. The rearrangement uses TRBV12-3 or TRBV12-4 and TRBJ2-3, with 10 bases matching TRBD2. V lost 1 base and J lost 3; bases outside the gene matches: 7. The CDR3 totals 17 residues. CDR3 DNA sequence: TGTGCCAGCAGTTTAGGGGGATTTAGCGGGGGGACAGATACGCAGTATTTT. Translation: CASSLGGFSGGTDTQYF.

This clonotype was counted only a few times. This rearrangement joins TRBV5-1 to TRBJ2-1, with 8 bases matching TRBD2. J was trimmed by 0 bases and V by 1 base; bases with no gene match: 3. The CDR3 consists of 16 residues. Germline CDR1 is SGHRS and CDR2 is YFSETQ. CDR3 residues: CASSLSSGNSYNEQFF. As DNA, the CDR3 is TGCGCCAGCAGCTTGAGTAGCGGGAACTCCTACAATGAGCAGTTCTTC. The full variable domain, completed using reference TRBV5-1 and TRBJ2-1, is KAGVTQTPRYLIKTRGQQVTLSCSPISGHRSVSWYQQTPGQGLQFLFEYFSETQRNKGNFPGRFSGRQFSNSRSEMNVSTLELGDSALYLCASSLSSGNSYNEQFFGPGTRLTVL.

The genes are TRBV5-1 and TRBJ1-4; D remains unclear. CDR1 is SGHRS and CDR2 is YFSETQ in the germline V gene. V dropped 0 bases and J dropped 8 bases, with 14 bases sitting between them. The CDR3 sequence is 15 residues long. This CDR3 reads CASSLAEGLEEKLFF. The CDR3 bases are TGCGCCAGCAGCTTGGCAGAGGGTTTGGAGGAAAAACTGTTTTTT.

As DNA, the CDR3 is TGTGCCAGCACCTTAGGTCCCGGGGAGCTGTTTTTT. Translating it yields CASTLGPGELFF. The V and J genes are TRBV12-3 or TRBV12-4 and TRBJ2-2; D is uncertain. V dropped 7 bases and J dropped 6 bases, with 9 bases sitting between them. The CDR3 totals 12 residues.

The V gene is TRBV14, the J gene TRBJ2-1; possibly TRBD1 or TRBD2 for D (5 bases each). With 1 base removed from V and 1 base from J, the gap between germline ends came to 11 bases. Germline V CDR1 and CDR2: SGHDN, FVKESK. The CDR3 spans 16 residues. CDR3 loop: CASSQGGSGSYNEQFF. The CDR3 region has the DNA TGTGCCAGCAGCCAAGGGGGGAGTGGGTCCTACAATGAGCAGTTCTTC.

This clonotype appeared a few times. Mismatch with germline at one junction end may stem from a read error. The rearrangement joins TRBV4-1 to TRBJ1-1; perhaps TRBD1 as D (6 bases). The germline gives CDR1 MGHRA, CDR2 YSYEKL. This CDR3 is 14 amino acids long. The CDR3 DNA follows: TGCGCCAGCAGGCAAGTAGGGGGGAGGACTGAAGCTTTCTTT. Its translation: CASRQVGGRTEAFF.

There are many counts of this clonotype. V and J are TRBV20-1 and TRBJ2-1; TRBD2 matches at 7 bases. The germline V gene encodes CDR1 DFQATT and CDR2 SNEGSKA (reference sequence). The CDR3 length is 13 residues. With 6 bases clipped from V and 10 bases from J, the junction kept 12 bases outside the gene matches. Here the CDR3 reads CSAYGGIDIEQFF. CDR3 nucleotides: TGCAGTGCATACGGGGGGATCGACATCGAGCAGTTCTTC.

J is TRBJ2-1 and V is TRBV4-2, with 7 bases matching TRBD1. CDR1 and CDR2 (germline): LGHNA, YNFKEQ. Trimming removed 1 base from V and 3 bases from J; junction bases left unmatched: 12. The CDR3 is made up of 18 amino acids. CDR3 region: CASSQVPPLRGLYNEQFF. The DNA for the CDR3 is TGTGCCAGCAGCCAAGTCCCGCCGCTTAGGGGGCTCTACAATGAGCAGTTCTTC.

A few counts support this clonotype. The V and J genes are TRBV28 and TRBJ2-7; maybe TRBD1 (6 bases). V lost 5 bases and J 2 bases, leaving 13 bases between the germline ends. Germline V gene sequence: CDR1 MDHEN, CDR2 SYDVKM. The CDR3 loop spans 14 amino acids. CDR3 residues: CASSGSDSAYEQYF. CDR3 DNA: TGTGCCAGCAGTGGATCGGACAGCGCCTACGAGCAGTACTTC.

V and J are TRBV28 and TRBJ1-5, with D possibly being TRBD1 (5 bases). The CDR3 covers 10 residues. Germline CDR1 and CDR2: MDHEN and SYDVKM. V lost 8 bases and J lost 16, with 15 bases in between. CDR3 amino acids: CASWGSRGHF. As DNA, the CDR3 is TGTGCCAGCTGGGGCAGTCGAGGTCATTTT.

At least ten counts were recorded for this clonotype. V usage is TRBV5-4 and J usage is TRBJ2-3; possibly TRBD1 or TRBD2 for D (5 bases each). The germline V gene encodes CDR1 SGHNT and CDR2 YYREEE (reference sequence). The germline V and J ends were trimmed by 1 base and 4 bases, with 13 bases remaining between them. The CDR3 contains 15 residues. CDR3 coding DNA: TGTGCCAGCAGCTTGTCACCAGGGAGTCCAGATACGCAGTATTTT. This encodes CASSLSPGSPDTQYF.

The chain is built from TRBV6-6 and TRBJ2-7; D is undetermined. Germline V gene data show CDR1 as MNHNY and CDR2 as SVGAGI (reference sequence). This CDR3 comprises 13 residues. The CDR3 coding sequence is TGTACGGTACGAAATGGCCCCTCCTACGAGCAGTACTTC. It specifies CTVRNGPSYEQYF.